This T cell receptor (beta chain) was sequenced in a study of CD4 and CD8 cells across lung adenocarcinoma regions. With respect to this clonotype: The germline gene is not matched at one end of the junction; a read error may be the cause.

Each CDR3 protein gets one entry after TCRdb re-called the PCR reads with MiXCR. The table includes under 8,000 distinct CDR3 sequences, under 55% detected once. The patients had localized lung adenocarcinoma, a non-small cell subtype. Specimen: CD8+ T cells from the center of a lung tumor. This receptor was taken from a female donor with lung adenocarcinoma. The CD4 and CD8 labels of this study may be unreliable.

The CDR3 is CASSSRAGDKDTQYF. CDR3 bases: TGTGCCAGCAGCTCGCGAGCGGGGGACAAAGATACGCAGTATTTC. The chain couples TRBV6-1 to TRBJ2-3, with TRBD2 matching over 8 bases. Germline V gives CDR1 MNHNS, CDR2 SASEGT. This CDR3 has 15 amino acids.